This passage covers 2 T cell receptor beta chains from one sample sequenced in a study of shared clonotypes between healthy human individuals. The repertoire was sequenced with immunoSEQ multiplex PCR; TCRdb's copy has only in-frame clones and lacks some. This table has about 690,000 clones, less than 95% appearing once. The specimen was memory CD8+ T cells from PBMCs. Specified subset: CD45RO+ cells pooled with CCR7-negative TemRA cells. These receptors were collected from a man in his late teens or twenties in good health. Some clones in this sample may be carry-over from other donors' samples.

This rearrangement joins TRBV6-5 to TRBJ2-2; D is possibly TRBD2 (5 bases). CDR3 length equals 15 residues. Germline lookup yields CDR1 MNHEY and CDR2 SVGAGI. Trimming stripped 7 bases from V and 7 bases from J, with 19 bases between. CDR3 bases: TGTGCCAGCAAGGGTGGCTTCTCCGGGATCGGGGAGCTGTTTTTT. Residues: CASKGGFSGIGELFF.

The chain links TRBV7-2 to TRBJ1-1; D might be TRBD1 (5 bases). The V end was cut by 1 base, the J end by 1 base, with 13 bases between. Germline V gene sequence: CDR1 SGHTA, CDR2 FQGNSA. This CDR3 has 16 amino acids. The CDR3 sequence: CASSLVGGGTNTEAFF. In DNA form, the CDR3 reads TGTGCCAGCAGCTTAGTCGGAGGTGGGACGAACACTGAAGCTTTCTTT.